Below, 32 T cell receptor beta chains from the same sample are listed, as sequenced in a study of fetal regulatory T cell absence and autoimmunity. Data came from immunoSEQ multiplex PCR; TCRdb stores just in-frame clones and leaves some out. Of 95,000 to 100,000 clones detected, 72% appear once; the ten largest clones hold roughly 2%. The sample consisted of pancreas tissue. Receptors were obtained from a male donor with IPEX syndrome.

The chain combines TRBV4-3 with TRBJ2-2; 8 bases fit TRBD2. The germline CDR1 and CDR2 sequences are LGHNA and YSLEER. V trimming: 3 bases; J trimming: 6 bases; junction bases outside the gene matches: 6. The CDR3 runs to 15 residues. CDR3 nucleotide sequence: TGCGCCAGCAGCCATACCGGGGGGGGTCCCGGGGAGCTGTTTTTT. Amino acids: CASSHTGGGPGELFF.

The V and J genes are TRBV7-9 and TRBJ1-2, with 7 positions matching TRBD1. With V trimmed by 3 bases and J by 7 bases, 2 bases remained unmatched. This CDR3 comprises 12 residues. CDR1 is SEHNR and CDR2 is FQNEAQ in the germline V gene (reference sequence). CDR3 nucleotide sequence: TGTGCCAGCAGCTTGACAGGGTTTGGCTACACCTTC. Its protein is CASSLTGFGYTF.

V is TRBV5-1 and J is TRBJ2-3; no clear D gene. This CDR3 spans 12 amino acids. The V end lost 3 bases, the J end lost 5 bases, and 7 bases lay between the germline ends. Germline CDR1 is SGHRS and CDR2 is YFSETQ. The CDR3 coding sequence is TGCGCCAGCAGCTCTAGTAAAGATACGCAGTATTTT. Translation gives CASSSSKDTQYF.

The J gene is TRBJ1-5, the V gene TRBV6-5, with a tentative D call TRBD1 (5 bases). Looked up from germline, CDR1 is MNHEY and CDR2 is SVGAGI. With 0 bases removed from V and 4 bases from J, the gap between germline ends came to 10 bases. This CDR3 is built from 15 residues. The DNA for the CDR3 is TGTGCCAGCAGTTACTCGGGGGGATCGAATCAGCCCCAGCATTTT. Protein: CASSYSGGSNQPQHF.

The CDR3 region has the DNA TGCGCCAGCAGCTTAGCCCAGGCGAACACCGGGGAGCTGTTTTTT. Protein: CASSLAQANTGELFF. The gene calls are TRBV5-1 and TRBJ2-2, with D hard to call. The CDR3 loop spans 15 amino acids. The V and J ends lost 2 bases and 0 bases respectively, with 8 bases between them. CDR1 and CDR2 from the germline V gene are SGHRS and YFSETQ.

This clone came up a few times. The V call is TRBV5-1, the J call TRBJ2-2, with 9 bases fitting TRBD2. Germline trimming cut 4 bases from V and 6 bases from J; bases unmatched to any gene: 10. The CDR3 loop spans 16 amino acids. Looked up from germline, CDR1 is SGHRS and CDR2 is YFSETQ. CDR3 coding DNA: TGCGCCAGCAGCCTAAGGACTAGCGAGATGGCCGGGGAGCTGTTTTTT. Encoded protein: CASSLRTSEMAGELFF. Full variable domain (remainder filled in from reference TRBV5-1 and TRBJ2-2): KAGVTQTPRYLIKTRGQQVTLSCSPISGHRSVSWYQQTPGQGLQFLFEYFSETQRNKGNFPGRFSGRQFSNSRSEMNVSTLELGDSALYLCASSLRTSEMAGELFFGEGSRLTVL.

This clone appeared once. CDR3 DNA sequence: TGTGCCAGCAGTTTTGGGGGACTAGCGGGAGAAGGCTACGAGCAGTACTTC. Its protein is CASSFGGLAGEGYEQYF. This rearrangement joins TRBV13 to TRBJ2-7; 14 nucleotides line up with TRBD2. Looked up from germline, CDR1 is PRHDT and CDR2 is FYEKMQ (reference sequence). This CDR3 is 17 amino acids long. The ends lost 6 bases at V and 3 bases at J; junction bases unmatched: 10. The whole variable domain, filled in from reference TRBV13 and TRBJ2-7, reads AAGVIQSPRHLIKEKRETATLKCYPIPRHDTVYWYQQGPGQDPQFLISFYEKMQSDKGSIPDRFSAQQFSDYHSELNMSSLELGDSALYFCASSFGGLAGEGYEQYFGPGTRLTVT.

The chain has TRBV27 and TRBJ2-1; 16 bases map to TRBD2. Germline V gene lookup returns CDR1 MNHEY and CDR2 SMNVEV (reference sequence). V was pared by 5 bases and J by 7 bases, with 11 bases of the junction left unmatched. CDR3 length: 18 residues. For the CDR3, the DNA is TGTGCCAGCAGTCTGGGGGGACTAGCGGGAGGGCCCCCTAATGAGCAGTTCTTC. The encoded protein is CASSLGGLAGGPPNEQFF.

The V and J genes are TRBV9 and TRBJ2-1; D remains ambiguous. The CDR3 sequence is 14 residues long. The V gene's germline CDR1 is SGDLS and CDR2 YYNGEE. Trimming removed 0 bases from V and 5 bases from J, with 9 bases in between. Here the CDR3 DNA reads TGTGCCAGCAGCGTAGAAAGCAGAAACAATGAGCAGTTCTTC. Encoded protein: CASSVESRNNEQFF.

V and J are TRBV2 and TRBJ2-3, with no clear D. V was cut by 5 bases and J by 5 bases, with 14 bases left in between. Per the germline V gene, CDR1 is SNHLY and CDR2 is FYNNEI. There are 14 residues in the CDR3. DNA for the CDR3: TGTGCCAGCAGTATGAACTGGAGTAGAGATACGCAGTATTTT. This gives the protein CASSMNWSRDTQYF.

This clone was counted once. V is TRBV6-4 and J is TRBJ2-7; 9 bases fit TRBD1. CDR1 MRHNA and CDR2 SNTAGT come from the germline V gene. CDR3 length: 12 residues. J was trimmed by 3 bases and V by 7 bases; bases with no gene match: 1. The CDR3 is CASKGQGYEQYF. In nucleotides, the CDR3 is TGTGCCAGCAAGGGACAGGGCTACGAGCAGTACTTC.

The genes are TRBV6-1 and TRBJ1-2; D ambiguous. Germline CDR1 reads MNHNS; CDR2 reads SASEGT. The V gene lost 5 bases and the J gene lost 3 bases, with 10 bases spanning the gap. There are 13 residues in the CDR3. The CDR3 sequence: CASSPDGDYGYTF. The CDR3, as DNA: TGTGCCAGCAGTCCGGACGGAGACTATGGCTACACCTTC.

The chain couples TRBV4-3 to TRBJ2-7; perhaps TRBD2 as D (6 bases). This CDR3 has 15 amino acids. With 4 bases removed from V and 0 bases from J, the gap between germline ends came to 13 bases. The germline V gene encodes CDR1 LGHNA and CDR2 YSLEER. The CDR3 sequence: CASSLRLGGSYEQYF. The CDR3 DNA is TGCGCCAGCAGCCTGCGACTAGGTGGCTCCTACGAGCAGTACTTC.

The V gene is TRBV13, the J gene TRBJ1-5, with a tentative D call TRBD1 (6 bases). Germline loops: CDR1 PRHDT, CDR2 FYEKMQ (reference sequence). V lost 3 bases to trimming and J lost 4 bases, with 10 bases between them. This CDR3 comprises 14 residues. CDR3 protein: CASSFGRGNQPQHF. DNA of the CDR3: TGTGCCAGCAGCTTTGGCAGGGGTAATCAGCCCCAGCATTTT.

Points on this clone: This same CDR3 is encoded by further DNA sequences in the sample. The chain joins TRBV7-2 to TRBJ1-3, with unresolved D. The germline gives CDR1 SGHTA, CDR2 FQGNSA. Trimming removed 1 base from V and 0 bases from J, with 4 bases in between. The CDR3 extends over 14 amino acids. This CDR3 is CASSLGSSGNTIYF. CDR3 sequence (DNA): TGTGCCAGCAGCTTAGGGTCCTCTGGAAACACCATATATTTT.

V is TRBV7-9 and J is TRBJ2-1; D gene ambiguous. V shed 1 base and J shed 16 bases, with 14 bases lying between them. CDR1 SEHNR and CDR2 FQNEAQ come from the germline V gene (reference sequence). The CDR3 contains 12 residues. Here the CDR3 DNA reads TGTGCCAGCAGCTTAGGGTACTGGGGAAAATTCTTC. Protein product: CASSLGYWGKFF.

This chain uses TRBV5-6 with TRBJ1-2, with D unresolved. Trimming took 4 bases from V and 8 from J, leaving 27 bases between them. There are 17 residues in the CDR3. The V gene's germline CDR1 is SGHDT and CDR2 YYEEEE. The CDR3 protein is CASSLVCHLGHGEGYTF. CDR3 nucleotide sequence: TGTGCCAGCAGCCTTGTATGCCACCTCGGCCATGGTGAGGGCTACACCTTC.

This chain joins TRBV5-4 and TRBJ2-3; 7 bases agree with TRBD2. CDR1 is SGHNT and CDR2 is YYREEE in the germline V gene (reference sequence). The V segment lost 4 bases and the J segment 4 bases; nucleotides outside the gene matches: 0. This CDR3 region has 12 residues. The CDR3 coding sequence is TGTGCCAGCAGCGGGGGGGCAGATACGCAGTATTTT. Its translation is CASSGGADTQYF.

The J gene is TRBJ2-1, the V gene TRBV10-3; D unresolved. CDR3 length equals 11 residues. Trimming stripped 6 bases from V and 8 bases from J, with 8 bases between. The germline gives CDR1 ENHRY, CDR2 SYGVKD. CDR3 sequence reads: CAISKRDEQFF. DNA for the CDR3: TGTGCCATCAGCAAAAGGGATGAGCAGTTCTTC.

The chain combines TRBV4-3 with TRBJ2-7, with 10 bases fitting TRBD1. The germline gives CDR1 LGHNA, CDR2 YSLEER. The CDR3 is 16 residues long. V was pared by 3 bases and J by 5 bases, with 10 bases of the junction left unmatched. The CDR3 loop is CASSHSYPGTGDEQYF. The CDR3, as DNA: TGCGCCAGCAGCCATTCTTATCCCGGGACAGGGGACGAGCAGTACTTC.

The count of this clone is one. The rearrangement uses TRBV7-2 and TRBJ2-1; D might be TRBD2 (5 bases). The V end lost 0 bases, the J end lost 7 bases, and 10 bases lay between the germline ends. The CDR3 is 14 amino acids. Germline V gene lookup returns CDR1 SGHTA and CDR2 FQGNSA. CDR3 sequence (DNA): TGTGCCAGCAGCTTAGCTTCCACTAGGAATGAGCAGTTCTTC. It encodes CASSLASTRNEQFF.

The chain recombines TRBV19 with TRBJ1-1; D is possibly TRBD1 (5 bases). This CDR3 is 12 amino acids long. Germline loops: CDR1 LNHDA, CDR2 SQIVND (reference sequence). Trimming removed 6 bases from V and 2 bases from J, with 7 bases in between. The CDR3 DNA reads TGTGCCAGTAGGGACAAAAACACTGAAGCTTTCTTT. Translation gives CASRDKNTEAFF.

The rearrangement uses TRBV6-4 and TRBJ2-7; D uncertain. The V gene lost 4 bases and the J gene lost 2 bases, with 15 bases spanning the gap. The CDR3 is 15 amino acids. Looked up from germline, CDR1 is MRHNA and CDR2 is SNTAGT. CDR3 nucleotides: TGTGCCAGCAGTGGTGAGACGATCGACCCCTACGAGCAGTACTTC. Amino acids: CASSGETIDPYEQYF.

The rearrangement links TRBV2 to TRBJ1-3; D unresolved. CDR1 and CDR2 (germline): SNHLY, FYNNEI. V was clipped by 4 bases and J by 0 bases, with 4 bases between them. CDR3 length equals 13 residues. CDR3 in amino acids: CASSVISGNTIYF. CDR3 coding DNA: TGTGCCAGCAGTGTTATCTCTGGAAACACCATATATTTT.

This clone was observed a single time. The chain has TRBV5-1 and TRBJ2-1; D is unclear. V gave up 2 bases and J gave up 4 bases, with 25 bases separating them. Germline-derived CDR1 and CDR2 are SGHRS and YFSETQ. The CDR3 has 19 residues. The CDR3 is CASSFGIRVGFSFYNEQFF. CDR3 in DNA: TGCGCCAGCAGCTTCGGAATTCGAGTCGGATTTTCATTTTACAATGAGCAGTTCTTC. Using reference TRBV5-1 and TRBJ2-1 for the parts outside the CDR3, the full variable domain is KAGVTQTPRYLIKTRGQQVTLSCSPISGHRSVSWYQQTPGQGLQFLFEYFSETQRNKGNFPGRFSGRQFSNSRSEMNVSTLELGDSALYLCASSFGIRVGFSFYNEQFFGPGTRLTVL.

The J gene is TRBJ2-7, the V gene TRBV18, with unresolved D. The CDR3 is made up of 12 amino acids. V gave up 2 bases and J gave up 9 bases, with 11 bases separating them. In germline, CDR1 is KGHSH, CDR2 LQKENI. CDR3 in amino acids: CASSPSLTVQYF. The CDR3 DNA reads TGTGCCAGCTCACCAAGTCTTACTGTGCAGTACTTC. Full variable domain (missing parts from reference TRBV18 and TRBJ2-7): NAGVMQNPRHLVRRRGQEARLRCSPMKGHSHVYWYRQLPEEGLKFMVYLQKENIIDESGMPKERFSAEFPKEGPSILRIQQVVRGDSAAYFCASSPSLTVQYFGPGTRLTVT.

The chain recombines TRBV6-5 with TRBJ1-3; D gene ambiguous. The CDR3 contains 12 residues. Germline V gene sequence: CDR1 MNHEY, CDR2 SVGAGI. V shed 10 bases and J shed 1 base, with 8 bases lying between them. The CDR3 reads CATGESGNTIYF. The CDR3 nucleotides read TGTGCCACTGGGGAGTCTGGAAACACCATATATTTT.

The chain employs TRBV6-5 and TRBJ2-7; no clear D. This CDR3 has 15 residues. V was cut by 0 bases and J by 3 bases, with 12 bases left in between. Germline V lookup: CDR1 MNHEY, CDR2 SVGAGI. CDR3 DNA sequence: TGTGCCAGCAGTTACTCGGGAATTTTGGACTACGAGCAGTACTTC. It specifies CASSYSGILDYEQYF.

The V call is TRBV30, the J call TRBJ1-5, with 9 bases lining up with TRBD1. Trimming removed 2 bases from V and 3 bases from J; junction bases left unmatched: 11. The CDR3 length is 17 residues. Germline assignment: CDR1 GTSNPN and CDR2 SVGIG (reference sequence). DNA of the CDR3: TGTGCCTGGAGTCAGATCAGGGGACAGGGAAACAATCAGCCCCAGCATTTT. Protein: CAWSQIRGQGNNQPQHF.

The chain links TRBV13 to TRBJ1-3; no clear D. Germline loops: CDR1 PRHDT, CDR2 FYEKMQ (reference sequence). V was shortened by 0 bases and J by 0 bases, with 9 bases between the two germline ends. The CDR3 has 16 amino acids. Here the CDR3 reads CASSLGSRYSGNTIYF. The DNA of the CDR3 is TGTGCCAGCAGCTTAGGCTCCAGATACTCTGGAAACACCATATATTTT.

The chain is built from TRBV2 and TRBJ2-7; possibly TRBD1 for D (6 bases). The CDR3 is 14 amino acids. Germline V gives CDR1 SNHLY, CDR2 FYNNEI. V lost 9 bases and J 0 bases, leaving 15 bases between the germline ends. The CDR3 coding sequence is TGTGCCAGTGACGACAGGCCGAGCTCCTACGAGCAGTACTTC. Translation gives CASDDRPSSYEQYF.

In its sample, this clone was seen a few times. The CDR3 nucleotides are TGTGCCATCAGTGACAGGGGAGGGTATGGCTACACCTTC. Translated: CAISDRGGYGYTF. The rearrangement uses TRBV10-3 and TRBJ1-2; perhaps TRBD1 as D (6 bases). V was pared by 3 bases and J by 5 bases, with 10 bases between. Germline CDR1 and CDR2: ENHRY and SYGVKD. This CDR3 is built from 13 residues.